These T cell receptor beta chains were read from a single sample in a study of shared clonotypes between healthy human individuals. The data were produced by immunoSEQ multiplex PCR, yet TCRdb's version contains in-frame clones alone and is incomplete. The sample yields more than 2,000,000 clones, 85% to 95% seen once. Sequencing input: naive CD4+ T cells sorted from blood. These receptors were taken from a man aged 18 to 29 in good health. Each CDR3 is given with its conserved first and last residue. Fields, in order: V gene, clone size, D gene, J gene, CDR3 DNA, CDR3 protein. A D gene is named only where the DNA matches it firmly. The listing skips clone size in some rows; elsewhere it reads once, few, many or a size class.

TRBV18	-	-	TRBJ1-5	TGTGCCAGCTCACCCACAGCGATCGTCAATCAGCCCCAGCATTTT	CASSPTAIVNQPQHF
TRBV5-1	-	-	TRBJ1-3	TGCGCCAGCAGCTCGGACCCGAGCTCTGGAAACACCATATATTTT	CASSSDPSSGNTIYF
TRBV7-2	-	TRBD1	TRBJ1-5	TGTGCCAGCAGCTTAGGGGGCACAGGGGGAGGCAATCAGCCCCAGCATTTT	CASSLGGTGGGNQPQHF
TRBV7-3	-	-	TRBJ2-1	TGTGCCAGCAGCCCTATGAGGGCAAACCCATACAATGAGCAGTTCTTC	CASSPMRANPYNEQFF
TRBV7-9	-	-	TRBJ1-5	TGTGCCAGCAGCTTAGACGGGGCTGGTCAGCCCCAGCATTTT	CASSLDGAGQPQHF
TRBV5-1	-	TRBD1	TRBJ2-5	TGCGCCAGCCTGGGACAGGGGGAGACCCAGTACTTC	CASLGQGETQYF
TRBV28	-	TRBD1	TRBJ1-5	TGTGCCAGCAGTACAAGGACAGGGGGGTTCGTGGGGCCCCAGCATTTT	CASSTRTGGFVGPQHF
TRBV11-3	-	TRBD1	TRBJ2-2	TGTGCCAGCAGATCCGGACAGGGTGGCACCGGGGAGCTGTTTTTT	CASRSGQGGTGELFF
TRBV6-6	-	-	TRBJ1-1	TGTGCCAGCAGTTATACAGGGACGAACACTGAAGCTTTCTTT	CASSYTGTNTEAFF
TRBV7-9	-	-	TRBJ1-4	TGTGCCAGCAGCTTAGCGCGACAGGTCGAAAAACTGTTTTTT	CASSLARQVEKLFF
TRBV19	-	TRBD2	TRBJ2-1	TGTGCCAGTAGTACCCGGACTAGCGGGAAGAGCTCCTACAATGAGCAGTTCTTC	CASSTRTSGKSSYNEQFF
TRBV27	-	-	TRBJ1-2	TGTGCCAGCAGGTTGCAGGAGGGTGGCAACTATGGCTACACCTTC	CASRLQEGGNYGYTF
TRBV18	-	TRBD1	TRBJ1-5	TGTGCCAGCTCACGAACAGGGGGCGCGGATCAGCCCCAGCATTTT	CASSRTGGADQPQHF
TRBV5-1	-	-	TRBJ1-1	TGCGCCAGCAGCTTGGGCCTGGGCGACACTGAAGCTTTCTTT	CASSLGLGDTEAFF
TRBV7-2	-	-	TRBJ1-6	TGTGCCAGCAGCTTAGCGCCAAGAAACCATTCACCCCTCCACTTT	CASSLAPRNHSPLHF
TRBV30	-	-	TRBJ2-1	TGTGCCTGGAGTGTCCTTATAGGAGCCCATGAGCAGTTCTTC	CAWSVLIGAHEQFF
TRBV7-2	-	TRBD1	TRBJ2-5	TGTGCCAGCAGCTGGACAGGCCAAGAGACCCAGTACTTC	CASSWTGQETQYF
TRBV13	-	-	TRBJ2-4	TGTGCCAGCAGCCAGAGTTCCAAAAACATTCAGTACTTC	CASSQSSKNIQYF
TRBV10-2	once	-	TRBJ1-2	TGCGCCAGCAGCGTAGACACAGTTAACTATGGCTACACCTTC	CASSVDTVNYGYTF
TRBV2	-	TRBD1	TRBJ2-5	TGTGCCAGCACCCCGACAGGGGCAGAGACCCAGTACTTC	CASTPTGAETQYF
TRBV12-5	-	-	TRBJ2-7	TGTGCTAGTGGTTTGGTAGTTAGCGGGACAGGTATGTGGGAGCAGTACTTC	CASGLVVSGTGMWEQYF
TRBV10-3	-	TRBD1	TRBJ2-2	TGTGCCATCAGGGACAGGGAGGACACCGGGGAGCTGTTTTTT	CAIRDREDTGELFF
TRBV7-2	-	-	TRBJ1-2	TGTGCCAGCAGCTTAGCGGTGGTTAATGGCTACACCTTC	CASSLAVVNGYTF
TRBV11-2	-	TRBD1	TRBJ1-1	TGTGCCAGCAGCCCAGGCCCCGACAGGGAAAGTTCTGAAGCTTTCTTT	CASSPGPDRESSEAFF
TRBV6-5	once	TRBD1	TRBJ1-6	TGTGCCAGCAGTTACTCGGTAGTACAGGGGTCACCCCTCCACTTT	CASSYSVVQGSPLHF
TRBV18	-	TRBD1	TRBJ1-1	TGTGCCAGCTCACCTCCAGGGGGCTTAATGAACACTGAAGCTTTCTTT	CASSPPGGLMNTEAFF
TRBV27	-	-	TRBJ1-1	TGTGCCAGCAGTTTTCGGCCAGACGGAATGATCAGGAACACTGAAGCTTTCTTT	CASSFRPDGMIRNTEAFF
TRBV7-2	-	-	TRBJ2-7	TGTGCCAGCAGCCGTGCGGGTCTTACCTACGAGCAGTACTTC	CASSRAGLTYEQYF
TRBV6-5	-	-	TRBJ1-6	TGTGCCAGCAGTTCCCGGGACACGGTCTGGACCCCCCTCCACTTT	CASSSRDTVWTPLHF
TRBV10-3	-	TRBD1	TRBJ2-3	TGTGCCATCAGTGGGAGGGGACAGGGGAGGGCAGATACGCAGTATTTT	CAISGRGQGRADTQYF
TRBV6-5	-	TRBD2	TRBJ2-2	TGTGCCAGCAGGAGACTAGCGGAGGAGCTGTTTTTT	CASRRLAEELFF
TRBV7-9	-	TRBD1	TRBJ2-7	TGTGCCAGCAGCTCACCATTACCCGGGACAGGGGGCCACGAGCAGTACTTC	CASSSPLPGTGGHEQYF
TRBV5-4	-	TRBD2	TRBJ2-3	TGTGCCAGCAAACTAGCGGGGACCACAGATACGCAGTATTTT	CASKLAGTTDTQYF
TRBV12-5	-	-	TRBJ2-3	TGTGCTAGTGGTTTGGGCAACAGGGCCGCAGATACGCAGTATTTT	CASGLGNRAADTQYF
TRBV18	-	TRBD1	TRBJ1-3	TGTGCCAGCTCACGGACAGGGAAGAGCTCTGGAAACACCATATATTTT	CASSRTGKSSGNTIYF
TRBV29-1	-	TRBD1	TRBJ1-2	TGCAGCGTTCATAGACAGGGGGTACACTATGGCTACACCTTC	CSVHRQGVHYGYTF
TRBV6-5	few	-	TRBJ1-5	TGTGCCAGCAGTCTAGGGGGTGGTCAGCCCCAGCATTTT	CASSLGGGQPQHF
TRBV28	-	-	TRBJ1-2	TGTGCCAGCACCATTCCGGGGCCCTTCTATGGCTACACCTTC	CASTIPGPFYGYTF
TRBV5-1	-	-	TRBJ1-4	TGCGCCAGCAGCAGCCGGGACCCAGGGGAGGAAAAACTGTTTTTT	CASSSRDPGEEKLFF
TRBV20-1	few	-	TRBJ1-1	TGCAGTGCTAGCTGGGCCACTGAAGCTTTCTTT	CSASWATEAFF
TRBV10-3	-	-	TRBJ2-3	TGTGCCAGCCACCTCGAATTTCAGGATACGCAGTATTTT	CASHLEFQDTQYF
TRBV7-9	-	-	TRBJ2-1	TGTGCCAGCAGCCTAGGGGATCCACGGGACCGAACGGTGCGGCAGTTCTTC	CASSLGDPRDRTVRQFF
TRBV4-1	-	TRBD2	TRBJ2-7	TGCGCCAGCAGCCAAGAAGGAAGCGGGAGGGCCTACGAGCAGTACTTC	CASSQEGSGRAYEQYF
TRBV27	-	-	TRBJ1-2	TGTGCCAGCAGTGAGGCGGGTGCGAACTATGGCTACACCTTC	CASSEAGANYGYTF
TRBV15	-	TRBD1	TRBJ2-2	TGTGCCACCAGCAGAGGACAGGGGTGGACCGGGGAGCTGTTTTTT	CATSRGQGWTGELFF
TRBV28	-	-	TRBJ2-5	TGTGCCAGCAGTCCATCAGGGGGAGGAGAGACCCAGTACTTC	CASSPSGGGETQYF
TRBV30	-	-	TRBJ2-5	TGTGCCTGGGGAAGGAAAGCCGGGGGGACCCAGTACTTC	CAWGRKAGGTQYF
TRBV7-9	-	-	TRBJ2-5	TGTGCCAGCAGATTGAGGGCAGGGGTAGAGACCCAGTACTTC	CASRLRAGVETQYF
TRBV7-8	-	-	TRBJ2-3	TGTGCCAGCAGCTTAGTCTTGGCGGGGACAGATACGCAGTATTTT	CASSLVLAGTDTQYF
TRBV9	-	-	TRBJ2-3	TGTGCCAGCAGCGTAGCCCCAGGATCTACAGATACGCAGTATTTT	CASSVAPGSTDTQYF
TRBV5-2	once	-	TRBJ2-7	TGCGCCAGCAGCCAGGAGAGGACAGGACCTCTTTCCTACGAGCAGTACTTC	CASSQERTGPLSYEQYF
TRBV5-1	-	-	TRBJ2-5	TGCGCCAGCAGCGCGGACACGATGGACCAGTACTTC	CASSADTMDQYF
TRBV10-3	-	-	TRBJ2-2	TGTGCCACCTCCCCGCATGATCCAGGGGAGCTGTTTTTT	CATSPHDPGELFF
TRBV6-1	-	TRBD1	TRBJ2-7	TGTGCCAGCAGTGTTCCCGGGACAGGGGCACTCGAGCAGTACTTC	CASSVPGTGALEQYF